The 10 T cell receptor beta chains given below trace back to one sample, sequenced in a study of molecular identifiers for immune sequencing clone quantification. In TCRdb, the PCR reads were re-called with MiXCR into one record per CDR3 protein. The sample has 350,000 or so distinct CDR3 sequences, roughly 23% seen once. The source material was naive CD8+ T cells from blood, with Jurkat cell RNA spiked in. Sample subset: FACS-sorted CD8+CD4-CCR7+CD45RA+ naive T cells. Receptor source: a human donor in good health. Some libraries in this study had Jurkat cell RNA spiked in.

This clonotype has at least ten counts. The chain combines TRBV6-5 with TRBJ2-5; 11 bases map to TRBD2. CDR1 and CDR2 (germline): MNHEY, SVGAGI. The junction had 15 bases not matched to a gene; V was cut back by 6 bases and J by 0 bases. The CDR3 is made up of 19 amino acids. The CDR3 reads CASSSGNKLAGAYQETQYF. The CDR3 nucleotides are TGTGCCAGCAGCTCAGGCAACAAACTAGCGGGGGCGTACCAAGAGACCCAGTACTTC.

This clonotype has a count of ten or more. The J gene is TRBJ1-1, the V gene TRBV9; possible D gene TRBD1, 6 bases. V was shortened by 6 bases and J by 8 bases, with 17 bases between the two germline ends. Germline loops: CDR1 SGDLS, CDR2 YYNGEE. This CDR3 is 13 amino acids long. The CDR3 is CASTTNGQGEAFF. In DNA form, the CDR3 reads TGTGCCAGCACCACCAATGGGCAGGGGGAAGCTTTCTTT.

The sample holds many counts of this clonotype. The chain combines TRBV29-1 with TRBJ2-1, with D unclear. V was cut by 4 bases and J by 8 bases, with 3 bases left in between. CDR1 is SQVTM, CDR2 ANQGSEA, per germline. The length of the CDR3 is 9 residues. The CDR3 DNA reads TGCAGCGTTGGGTATGAGCAGTTCTTC. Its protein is CSVGYEQFF.

The chain's CDR3 is CSVEDRLAGTGELFF. CDR3 nucleotides: TGCAGCGTTGAAGATCGGCTAGCTGGCACCGGGGAGCTGTTTTTT. V is TRBV29-1 and J is TRBJ2-2, with D possibly being TRBD2 (5 bases). Germline CDR1 reads SQVTM; CDR2 reads ANQGSEA. This CDR3 is built from 15 residues. V was shortened by 0 bases and J by 4 bases, with 12 bases between the two germline ends.

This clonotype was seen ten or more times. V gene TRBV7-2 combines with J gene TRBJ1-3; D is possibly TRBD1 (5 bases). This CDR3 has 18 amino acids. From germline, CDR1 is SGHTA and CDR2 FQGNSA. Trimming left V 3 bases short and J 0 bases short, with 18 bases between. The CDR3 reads CASSFHPGRTSSGNTIYF. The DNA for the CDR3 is TGTGCCAGCAGCTTTCATCCGGGACGGACCAGCTCTGGAAACACCATATATTTT.

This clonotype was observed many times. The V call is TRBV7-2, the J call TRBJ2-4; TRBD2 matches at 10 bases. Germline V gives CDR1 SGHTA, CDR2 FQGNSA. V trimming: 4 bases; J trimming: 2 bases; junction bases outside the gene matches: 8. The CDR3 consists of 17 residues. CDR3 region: CASSWLAGEGSKNIQYF. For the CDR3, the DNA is TGTGCCAGCAGCTGGCTAGCGGGAGAGGGGTCCAAAAACATTCAGTACTTC.

CDR3 nucleotide sequence: TGCAGCGTCCAGAGGAACACTGAAGCTTTCTTT. Translating gives CSVQRNTEAFF. The chain links TRBV29-1 to TRBJ1-1; D remains ambiguous. V was pared by 6 bases and J by 1 base, with 6 bases between. The CDR3 loop spans 11 amino acids. From germline, CDR1 is SQVTM and CDR2 ANQGSEA.

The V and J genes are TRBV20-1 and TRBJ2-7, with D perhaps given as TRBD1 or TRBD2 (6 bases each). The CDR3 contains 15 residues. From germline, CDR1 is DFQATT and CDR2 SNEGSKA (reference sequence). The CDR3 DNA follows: TGCACCCTAACAGGGCTTCGGGAGTCCCCCTACGAGCAGTACTTC. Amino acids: CTLTGLRESPYEQYF.

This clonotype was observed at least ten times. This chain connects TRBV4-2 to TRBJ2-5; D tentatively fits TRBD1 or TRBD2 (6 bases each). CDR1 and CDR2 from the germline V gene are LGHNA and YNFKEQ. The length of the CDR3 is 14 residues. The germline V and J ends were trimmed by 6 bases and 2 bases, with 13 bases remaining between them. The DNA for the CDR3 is TGTGCCAGCAGTCAGGAGGGGGTACAAGAGACCCAGTACTTC. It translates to CASSQEGVQETQYF.

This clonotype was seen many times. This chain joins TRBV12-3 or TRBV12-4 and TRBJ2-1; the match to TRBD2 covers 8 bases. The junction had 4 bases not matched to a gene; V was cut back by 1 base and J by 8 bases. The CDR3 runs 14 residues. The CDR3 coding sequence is TGTGCCAGCAGTTTAGGAGCGGGGGACTATGAGCAGTTCTTC. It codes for CASSLGAGDYEQFF.